One sample yielded the 13 T cell receptor beta chains listed below, sequenced in a study of blood T cell repertoires in COVID-19. The protocol was immunoSEQ multiplex PCR, while the TCRdb copy is restricted to in-frame clones and leaves out a portion. The sample includes over 150,000 clones, around 73% of them seen just once. Specimen: PBMCs or T cells enriched from blood (not recorded which). The source is a woman between 45 and 60 years old who had recovered from COVID-19.

The rearrangement uses TRBV7-3 and TRBJ2-3; D possibly corresponds to TRBD2 (5 bases). In germline, CDR1 is SGHTA, CDR2 FQGTGA. The CDR3 consists of 14 residues. The V gene lost 5 bases and the J gene lost 4 bases, with 13 bases spanning the gap. In DNA form, the CDR3 reads TGTGCCAGCAGCCCTTTTTCGGAGGCAGATACGCAGTATTTT. Amino acid sequence: CASSPFSEADTQYF.

The CDR3 sequence is CASSQERKQAFF. The DNA for the CDR3 is TGTGCCAGCAGCCAAGAGCGAAAGCAAGCTTTCTTT. This chain links TRBV3-1 (or the pseudogene TRBV3-2) with TRBJ1-1; D is ambiguous. The V end was cut by 0 bases, the J end by 9 bases, with 8 bases between. Germline values: CDR1 LGHDT, CDR2 YNNKEL (reference sequence). CDR3 length: 12 residues.

The rearrangement links TRBV19 to TRBJ1-5; a weak D match, TRBD1 (5 bases). Germline-derived CDR1 and CDR2 are LNHDA and SQIVND (reference sequence). Trimming stripped 6 bases from V and 0 bases from J, with 15 bases between. The CDR3 contains 16 residues. The CDR3 region has the DNA TGTGCCAGTAGCATTAGAAGGGGTAGTAGCAATCAGCCCCAGCATTTT. This gives the protein CASSIRRGSSNQPQHF. The variable domain in full, with the rest retrieved from reference TRBV19 and TRBJ1-5, is DGGITQSPKYLFRKEGQNVTLSCEQNLNHDAMYWYRQDPGQGLRLIYYSQIVNDFQKGDIAEGYSVSREKKESFPLTVTSAQKNPTAFYLCASSIRRGSSNQPQHFGDGTRLSIL.

The CDR3 here is CASSQDPPAGLYGYTF. The CDR3 region has the DNA TGCGCCAGCAGCCAAGATCCCCCGGCAGGCCTCTATGGCTACACCTTC. The chain carries TRBV4-1 and TRBJ1-2; D not certain. This CDR3 spans 16 amino acids. V was clipped by 0 bases and J by 4 bases, with 15 bases between them. Germline V gives CDR1 MGHRA, CDR2 YSYEKL.

The chain recombines TRBV2 with TRBJ2-1; no definite D call. In germline, CDR1 is SNHLY, CDR2 FYNNEI. The V end was cut by 5 bases, the J end by 6 bases, with 5 bases between. The CDR3 loop spans 11 amino acids. For the CDR3, the DNA is TGTGCCAGCAGTTACAGCAATGAGCAGTTCTTC. Its protein is CASSYSNEQFF.

This chain connects TRBV2 to TRBJ2-1; 7 positions agree with TRBD1. Looked up from germline, CDR1 is SNHLY and CDR2 is FYNNEI. The CDR3 runs 12 residues. After removal of 8 bases from V and 11 bases from J, the junction contained 9 bases not matched to a gene. The CDR3, as DNA: TGTGCCAGCTCACTTGACAGGGCAAAGCAGTTCTTC. Translated: CASSLDRAKQFF.

This clone has at least ten counts. This chain connects TRBV5-8 to TRBJ2-1; 10 positions match TRBD2. The CDR3 has 15 residues. V lost 2 bases and J lost 4; bases outside the gene matches: 3. Germline assignment: CDR1 SGHTS and CDR2 YDEGEE. DNA for the CDR3: TGTGCCAGCAGCTTACTAGCGGGACTATACAATGAGCAGTTCTTC. Translating it yields CASSLLAGLYNEQFF.

The genes are TRBV9 and TRBJ2-1; TRBD1 aligns across 11 bases. In germline, CDR1 is SGDLS, CDR2 YYNGEE. Unmatched junction bases numbered 21, after V lost 4 bases and J lost 9 bases. The CDR3 sequence is 19 residues long. CDR3 coding DNA: TGTGCCAGCAGCACATCAAACCTCGGACAGGGGGCTTGGAACGGTGAGCAGTTCTTC. Translating gives CASSTSNLGQGAWNGEQFF.

The rearrangement uses TRBV10-3 and TRBJ2-1; TRBD2 matches at 13 bases. The germline V gene encodes CDR1 ENHRY and CDR2 SYGVKD. The CDR3 has 16 residues. Losses at the gene ends were 2 bases for V and 4 bases for J; bases not matched to a gene: 2. As DNA, the CDR3 is TGTGCCATCAGTGAGGGACTAGCGGGAGTATACAATGAGCAGTTCTTC. Translation: CAISEGLAGVYNEQFF.

V gene TRBV3-1 (or the pseudogene TRBV3-2) combines with J gene TRBJ1-4, with 10 bases lining up with TRBD1. This CDR3 contains 13 residues. Trimming cost V 8 bases and J 9 bases; bases outside gene matches: 6. Germline CDR1 reads LGHDT; CDR2 reads YNNKEL (reference sequence). This CDR3 reads CASATGQGKKLFF. CDR3 in DNA: TGTGCCAGCGCAACGGGACAGGGGAAAAAACTGTTTTTT.

This sequence joins TRBV7-8 and TRBJ1-3, with D perhaps TRBD1 (6 bases). CDR3 length: 15 amino acids. Trimming left V 1 base short and J 4 bases short, with 11 bases between. Germline CDR1 reads SGHVS; CDR2 reads FQNEAQ. The CDR3 coding sequence is TGTGCCAGCAGCTTAGATCAGGGGCGAGGAAACACCATATATTTT. Its protein is CASSLDQGRGNTIYF.

This clone was recorded once. The CDR3 DNA is TGTGCCAGCAGCGGAGGAATTAATCAGCCCCAGCATTTT. It is translated as CASSGGINQPQHF. The V gene is TRBV5-5, the J gene TRBJ1-5; the D is unclear. Germline loops: CDR1 SGHKS, CDR2 YYEKEE (reference sequence). The CDR3 spans 13 residues. V was clipped by 4 bases and J by 4 bases, with 9 bases between them.

The chain employs TRBV28 and TRBJ1-2, with D possibly being TRBD1 (6 bases). Germline CDR1 reads MDHEN; CDR2 reads SYDVKM. V gave up 4 bases and J gave up 5 bases, with 14 bases separating them. The CDR3 loop spans 14 amino acids. Written as DNA, the CDR3 is TGTGCCAGCAGTTCATCGAAGGGGGGGTATGGCTACACCTTC. Residues: CASSSSKGGYGYTF.